These 32 T cell receptor beta chains were all obtained from the same sample, sequenced in a study of blood T cell repertoires in COVID-19. TCRdb's table, derived via immunoSEQ multiplex PCR, lists solely in-frame clones and lacks some. The table has about 250,000 clones, 70% to 90% seen once. Sequencing used PBMCs or T cells enriched from blood (not recorded which). These receptors all come from a woman aged 25 to 39 who had recovered from COVID-19.

J is TRBJ1-1 and V is TRBV30; a weak D match, TRBD1 (5 bases). The V and J ends lost 3 bases and 3 bases respectively, with 14 bases between them. Germline assignment: CDR1 GTSNPN and CDR2 SVGIG (reference sequence). The CDR3 length is 14 residues. The CDR3: CAWSRSGVYTEAFF. DNA for the CDR3: TGTGCCTGGAGCCGCTCGGGGGTATACACTGAAGCTTTCTTT.

The chain couples TRBV19 to TRBJ1-2, with 7 nucleotides matching TRBD1. Germline CDR1 and CDR2: LNHDA and SQIVND (reference sequence). The CDR3 length is 13 residues. J lost 5 bases, V lost 3 bases, and 3 bases had no gene match. The CDR3 DNA is TGTGCCAGTAGTATGGGGACAGCATATGGCTACACCTTC. This encodes CASSMGTAYGYTF. The full variable domain, in which reference TRBV19 and TRBJ1-2 provide the parts outside the CDR3, is DGGITQSPKYLFRKEGQNVTLSCEQNLNHDAMYWYRQDPGQGLRLIYYSQIVNDFQKGDIAEGYSVSREKKESFPLTVTSAQKNPTAFYLCASSMGTAYGYTFGSGTRLTVV.

This clone was seen a few times. The chain recombines TRBV19 with TRBJ2-3; D not resolved. The CDR3 consists of 15 residues. Deletions cut 5 bases from V and 4 bases from J, with 16 bases between. Germline lookup yields CDR1 LNHDA and CDR2 SQIVND (reference sequence). The CDR3 region has the DNA TGTGCCAGTAGTCCAGCTCTTCGCGGAGCAGATACGCAGTATTTT. Protein sequence: CASSPALRGADTQYF.

The chain joins TRBV6-6 to TRBJ2-4; 10 bases line up with TRBD1. J lost 1 base, V lost 11 bases, and 8 bases had no gene match. The CDR3 loop spans 15 amino acids. Germline assignment: CDR1 MNHNY and CDR2 SVGAGI (reference sequence). The CDR3 coding sequence is TGTGCCTGCGCCTTGGGACAGGGGGCCAAAAACATTCAGTACTTC. Translated: CACALGQGAKNIQYF.

J is TRBJ2-7 and V is TRBV6-1, with 9 nucleotides matching TRBD1. The CDR3 has 15 residues. CDR1 is MNHNS, CDR2 SASEGT, per germline. With V trimmed by 3 bases and J by 2 bases, 5 bases remained unmatched. The CDR3: CASSEPRQGAYEQYF. CDR3 sequence (DNA): TGTGCCAGCAGTGAGCCACGACAGGGGGCCTACGAGCAGTACTTC.

The chain recombines TRBV9 with TRBJ1-3, with D uncertain. The length of the CDR3 is 14 residues. Germline values: CDR1 SGDLS, CDR2 YYNGEE. The V end was cut by 4 bases, the J end by 1 base, with 9 bases between. Written as DNA, the CDR3 is TGTGCCAGCAGCCTTTACAATTCTGGAAACACCATATATTTT. Encoded protein: CASSLYNSGNTIYF.

This clone has just a few counts. The chain couples TRBV7-3 to TRBJ1-1; D ambiguous. Germline CDR1 reads SGHTA; CDR2 reads FQGTGA. This CDR3 comprises 14 residues. V lost 1 base, J lost 5 bases, and 11 bases lay in between. CDR3 loop: CASSLRGSQTEAFF. CDR3 nucleotide sequence: TGTGCCAGCAGCTTAAGAGGGAGTCAGACTGAAGCTTTCTTT.

The V and J genes are TRBV3-1 (or the pseudogene TRBV3-2) and TRBJ2-3; possible D gene TRBD1, 5 bases. Germline values: CDR1 LGHDT, CDR2 YNNKEL (reference sequence). V gave up 6 bases and J gave up 0 bases, with 16 bases separating them. The CDR3 totals 16 residues. The CDR3 region is CASSLKGLRSTDTQYF. DNA for the CDR3: TGTGCCAGCAGTCTAAAGGGGTTAAGGAGCACAGATACGCAGTATTTT.

The J gene is TRBJ2-3, the V gene TRBV9; TRBD2 matches 10 bases. Trimming at V came to 3 bases and at J to 4 bases, leaving 8 bases not matched to a gene. This CDR3 region has 16 residues. Germline loops: CDR1 SGDLS, CDR2 YYNGEE. The CDR3 loop is CASSATSSGSPDTQYF. DNA for the CDR3: TGTGCCAGCAGCGCCACTTCTAGCGGGAGCCCAGATACGCAGTATTTT.

This chain joins TRBV7-2 and TRBJ1-5; D might be TRBD1 (5 bases). Trimming shortened V by 8 bases and J by 7 bases, and 15 bases separated the two germline ends. This CDR3 is 13 amino acids long. Per the germline V gene, CDR1 is SGHTA and CDR2 is FQGNSA. The CDR3 nucleotides are TGTGCCAGCCAGTCCGGGGGTTGGCAGCCCCAGCATTTT. Translating gives CASQSGGWQPQHF.

This chain joins TRBV28 and TRBJ1-3, with D possibly matching TRBD1 (5 bases). The CDR3 is 15 residues long. Germline V gives CDR1 MDHEN, CDR2 SYDVKM. The V gene lost 3 bases and the J gene lost 0 bases, with 9 bases spanning the gap. As DNA, the CDR3 is TGTGCCAGCAGTTTCTGGAGGGGCTCTGGAAACACCATATATTTT. The encoded protein is CASSFWRGSGNTIYF. Full variable domain (remainder filled in from reference TRBV28 and TRBJ1-3): DVKVTQSSRYLVKRTGEKVFLECVQDMDHENMFWYRQDPGLGLRLIYFSYDVKMKEKGDIPEGYSVSREKKERFSLILESASTNQTSMYLCASSFWRGSGNTIYFGEGSWLTVV.

The genes are TRBV28 and TRBJ2-1; D is ambiguous. CDR1 is MDHEN and CDR2 is SYDVKM in the germline V gene. The V and J ends lost 2 bases and 4 bases respectively, with 6 bases between them. There are 13 residues in the CDR3. In DNA, the CDR3 is TGTGCCAGCAGTTTAGTACTTTACAATGAGCAGTTCTTC. Its protein is CASSLVLYNEQFF. The full variable domain, rest sourced from reference TRBV28 and TRBJ2-1, is DVKVTQSSRYLVKRTGEKVFLECVQDMDHENMFWYRQDPGLGLRLIYFSYDVKMKEKGDIPEGYSVSREKKERFSLILESASTNQTSMYLCASSLVLYNEQFFGPGTRLTVL.

V is TRBV7-6 and J is TRBJ1-5; unclear D gene. CDR3 length equals 15 residues. Per the germline V gene, CDR1 is SGHVS and CDR2 is FNYEAQ. Trimming took 1 base from V and 7 from J, leaving 14 bases between them. CDR3 sequence reads: CASSLEPTSWQPQHF. Written as DNA, the CDR3 is TGTGCCAGCAGCTTAGAACCGACATCATGGCAGCCCCAGCATTTT.

The chain employs TRBV28 and TRBJ1-4; 7 positions agree with TRBD1. CDR3 length: 16 amino acids. The germline CDR1 and CDR2 sequences are MDHEN and SYDVKM. V trimming: 3 bases; J trimming: 6 bases; junction bases outside the gene matches: 10. The CDR3 region is CASSFYVTGTDEKLFF. In nucleotides, the CDR3 is TGTGCCAGCAGTTTCTACGTGACAGGGACGGATGAAAAACTGTTTTTT.

The chain links TRBV11-2 to TRBJ2-7; tentative D call: TRBD1 (7 bases). Germline values: CDR1 SGHAT, CDR2 FQNNGV. This CDR3 contains 15 residues. Trimming shortened V by 5 bases and J by 2 bases, and 16 bases separated the two germline ends. Here the CDR3 reads CASSQNRGLAYEQYF. Written as DNA, the CDR3 is TGTGCCAGCAGCCAAAACAGGGGACTGGCCTACGAGCAGTACTTC.

The gene calls are TRBV28 and TRBJ1-4, with 9 bases identical to TRBD1. This CDR3 spans 15 amino acids. Germline V gene sequence: CDR1 MDHEN, CDR2 SYDVKM. Losses at the gene ends were 6 bases for V and 5 bases for J; bases not matched to a gene: 7. The CDR3 coding sequence is TGTGCCAGCAGGCCTCCCGGGACAGGGAATGAAAAACTGTTTTTT. Its protein is CASRPPGTGNEKLFF.

This clone was observed many times. This chain joins TRBV30 and TRBJ2-7, with D possibly matching TRBD1 (6 bases). The V end lost 4 bases, the J end lost 0 bases, and 13 bases lay between the germline ends. Per the germline V gene, CDR1 is GTSNPN and CDR2 is SVGIG (reference sequence). The CDR3 totals 14 residues. The CDR3 region is CAWKQGPSSYEQYF. CDR3 nucleotides: TGTGCCTGGAAACAGGGACCAAGCTCCTACGAGCAGTACTTC.

This clone was counted between two and nine times. The chain joins TRBV5-1 to TRBJ1-3, with TRBD1 as a possible D gene (6 bases). The CDR3 consists of 13 residues. In germline, CDR1 is SGHRS, CDR2 YFSETQ. V dropped 7 bases and J dropped 4 bases, with 12 bases sitting between them. DNA for the CDR3: TGCGCCAGCCAGTCACAGGGAGGAAACACCATATATTTT. Its translation is CASQSQGGNTIYF.

The gene calls are TRBV27 and TRBJ2-4; possibly TRBD1 for D (6 bases). CDR1 and CDR2 (germline): MNHEY, SMNVEV (reference sequence). The CDR3 sequence is 15 residues long. Trimming pared 5 bases from V and 2 bases from J, leaving 13 bases between. The CDR3 coding sequence is TGTGCCAGCAGTGCCCCGGACAGACCCAAAAACATTCAGTACTTC. This translates into CASSAPDRPKNIQYF.

The chain employs TRBV10-3 and TRBJ2-7; D is unclear. V gave up 2 bases and J gave up 3 bases, with 8 bases separating them. This CDR3 has 13 amino acids. CDR1 is ENHRY and CDR2 is SYGVKD in the germline V gene. The DNA of the CDR3 is TGTGCCATCAGTGAGGCGGTCAACTACGAGCAGTACTTC. It translates to CAISEAVNYEQYF.

Only a few counts were recorded for this clone. The J gene is TRBJ2-1, the V gene TRBV7-3; tentatively, D is TRBD2 (5 bases). The germline V gene has CDR1 SGHTA and CDR2 FQGTGA. The CDR3 is 16 residues long. V lost 5 bases and J lost 0, with 14 bases in between. The DNA of the CDR3 is TGTGCCAGCAGCCTGTTAGCGTCTAGCTCCTACAATGAGCAGTTCTTC. Protein: CASSLLASSSYNEQFF.

The chain has TRBV28 and TRBJ1-2; possibly TRBD1 for D (5 bases). The CDR3 covers 14 residues. CDR1 and CDR2 from the germline V gene are MDHEN and SYDVKM. V gave up 10 bases and J gave up 4 bases, with 19 bases separating them. Here the CDR3 DNA reads TGTGCCACCTTGGGGGGGGGTCTGCTCTATGGCTACACCTTC. As protein: CATLGGGLLYGYTF.

This chain connects TRBV10-3 to TRBJ1-1, with D uncertain. Germline V lookup: CDR1 ENHRY, CDR2 SYGVKD. V gave up 2 bases and J gave up 6 bases, with 7 bases separating them. The length of the CDR3 is 12 residues. The CDR3: CAISERVAEAFF. CDR3 in DNA: TGTGCCATCAGTGAGCGAGTCGCTGAAGCTTTCTTT.

The genes are TRBV27 and TRBJ2-3, with 7 bases matching TRBD2. Per the germline V gene, CDR1 is MNHEY and CDR2 is SMNVEV (reference sequence). This CDR3 has 17 residues. Losses at the gene ends were 1 base for V and 0 bases for J; bases not matched to a gene: 7. CDR3 DNA: TGTGCCAGCAGTTTATTCGGTGGTAGCGGGAGCACAGATACGCAGTATTTT. It yields the protein CASSLFGGSGSTDTQYF.

This chain connects TRBV28 to TRBJ1-2; 11 bases are a match to TRBD1. Germline CDR1 MDHEN, CDR2 SYDVKM. This CDR3 region has 15 residues. Germline trimming cut 6 bases from V and 4 bases from J; bases unmatched to any gene: 7. CDR3 DNA sequence: TGTGCCAGCAGGTTGGGGACAGGGGGGATCTATGGCTACACCTTC. It is translated as CASRLGTGGIYGYTF.

The V call is TRBV5-4, the J call TRBJ1-1, with TRBD1 as a possible D gene (5 bases). Trimming shortened V by 3 bases and J by 1 base, and 13 bases separated the two germline ends. CDR3 length equals 15 residues. Germline CDR1 SGHNT, CDR2 YYREEE (reference sequence). In DNA form, the CDR3 reads TGTGCCAGCAGCTGGGGGGGGTCCAGGAACACTGAAGCTTTCTTT. Amino acid sequence: CASSWGGSRNTEAFF.

The chain is built from TRBV6-4 and TRBJ2-3; the D gene is possibly TRBD2 (6 bases). Deletions cut 3 bases from V and 5 bases from J, with 12 bases between. Per the germline V gene, CDR1 is MRHNA and CDR2 is SNTAGT. CDR3 length equals 14 residues. Here the CDR3 DNA reads TGTGCCAGCAGTGAAGAGGCTAGCGAAGATACGCAGTATTTT. It is translated as CASSEEASEDTQYF.

This chain links TRBV7-9 with TRBJ1-6, with a tentative D call TRBD1 (6 bases). V shed 5 bases and J shed 10 bases, with 18 bases lying between them. The CDR3 totals 15 residues. Germline CDR1 reads SEHNR; CDR2 reads FQNEAQ (reference sequence). CDR3 bases: TGTGCCAGCAGCCCTAGCGGGGGGGCAGAATCACCCCTCCACTTT. Encoded protein: CASSPSGGAESPLHF.

The rearrangement uses TRBV11-3 and TRBJ2-2, with 9 bases aligning to TRBD1. The V gene's germline CDR1 is SGHNT and CDR2 YENEEA. The length of the CDR3 is 16 residues. The V and J ends lost 5 bases and 6 bases, in that order; junction bases with no gene match: 10. The DNA for the CDR3 is TGTGCCAGCAGCCCACCCGGGACAGGGTCGGCCGGGGAGCTGTTTTTT. Its translation: CASSPPGTGSAGELFF.

This rearrangement joins TRBV18 to TRBJ2-1; 16 bases are a match to TRBD2. CDR3 length: 16 residues. V dropped 3 bases and J dropped 10; count of bases not matched to a gene: 6. Germline V gene sequence: CDR1 KGHSH, CDR2 LQKENI. The CDR3 DNA sequence: TGTGCCAGCTCACCGGGACTAGCGGGAGGGCTATGGGAGCAGTTCTTC. Its translation: CASSPGLAGGLWEQFF.

This clone was seen just once. The CDR3 loop reads CATRRSTGNEKLFF. The CDR3 DNA follows: TGTGCCACCCGGAGATCAACGGGGAATGAAAAACTGTTTTTT. This sequence joins TRBV7-9 and TRBJ1-4; D gene unclear. The CDR3 sequence is 14 residues long. V dropped 10 bases and J dropped 5 bases, with 17 bases sitting between them. CDR1 SEHNR and CDR2 FQNEAQ come from the germline V gene (reference sequence).

The V gene is TRBV19, the J gene TRBJ2-2, with D perhaps TRBD1 (5 bases). Germline V gene sequence: CDR1 LNHDA, CDR2 SQIVND (reference sequence). The ends were cut back, 6 bases at V and 2 bases at J, with 16 bases in the middle. The CDR3 has 16 amino acids. The CDR3 loop reads CASRKGPDTNTGELFF. DNA of the CDR3: TGTGCCAGTAGAAAAGGGCCGGACACTAACACCGGGGAGCTGTTTTTT.